These 4 T cell receptor beta chains were sequenced from one sample in a study of HIV-infected patients and healthy controls. The repertoire came from unfractionated whole blood and reflected all unsorted peripheral T cells. cDNA was made from about 500 ng RNA using alpha and beta constant primers. Alpha and beta chain libraries were made separately by chain-specific third strand synthesis with multiplexing indices. TCRdb recomputed calls from the 5' RACE reads with MiXCR, one row per CDR3 protein. The sample lists some 5,500 distinct CDR3 sequences, less than 9% seen once, with 20% in the top ten. The sequences come from blood, collected before antiretroviral therapy. The receptors were sampled from an adult with HIV infection.

Many counts were recorded for this clonotype. V gene TRBV11-2 combines with J gene TRBJ2-1; D not resolved. Trimming stripped 3 bases from V and 4 bases from J, with 4 bases between. The CDR3 is 12 residues long. Germline CDR1 reads SGHAT; CDR2 reads FQNNGV. In nucleotides, the CDR3 is TGTGCCAGCAGCTTGGGGTACAATGAGCAGTTCTTC. Protein sequence: CASSLGYNEQFF.

This clonotype has a count of ten or more. This chain connects TRBV30 to TRBJ1-3, with no clear D. The CDR3 loop spans 14 amino acids. Looked up from germline, CDR1 is GTSNPN and CDR2 is SVGIG (reference sequence). Between the trimmed V and J ends, which lost 3 bases and 0 bases, there was a span of 9 bases. In DNA, the CDR3 is TGTGCCTGGAGAACGGGGAACTCTGGAAACACCATATATTTT. Translated: CAWRTGNSGNTIYF. Full variable domain (rest looked up from reference TRBV30 and TRBJ1-3): SQTIHQWPATLVQPVGSPLSLECTVEGTSNPNLYWYRQAAGRGLQLLFYSVGIGQISSEVPQNLSASRPQDRQFILSSKKLLLSDSGFYLCAWRTGNSGNTIYFGEGSWLTVV.

This clonotype is medium-sized by share. The CDR3 loop is CASSYSGFNQETQYF. The DNA for the CDR3 is TGTGCCAGCAGCTATAGCGGGTTTAACCAAGAGACCCAGTACTTC. This chain connects TRBV7-2 to TRBJ2-5; TRBD2 matches 7 bases. The CDR3 extends over 15 amino acids. Germline values: CDR1 SGHTA, CDR2 FQGNSA. Trimming removed 4 bases from V and 0 bases from J; junction bases left unmatched: 5.

Concerning this clonotype itself: One end of the junction fails to match germline, which may point to a read error. V is TRBV4-1 and J is TRBJ2-1; TRBD2 agrees at 7 bases. Germline-derived CDR1 and CDR2 are MGHRA and YSYEKL. CDR3 length: 14 amino acids. The CDR3 is CASSQARLAYEQLF. The CDR3 coding sequence is TGCGCCAGCAGCCAAGCTAGACTAGCCTATGAGCAGCTCTTC.